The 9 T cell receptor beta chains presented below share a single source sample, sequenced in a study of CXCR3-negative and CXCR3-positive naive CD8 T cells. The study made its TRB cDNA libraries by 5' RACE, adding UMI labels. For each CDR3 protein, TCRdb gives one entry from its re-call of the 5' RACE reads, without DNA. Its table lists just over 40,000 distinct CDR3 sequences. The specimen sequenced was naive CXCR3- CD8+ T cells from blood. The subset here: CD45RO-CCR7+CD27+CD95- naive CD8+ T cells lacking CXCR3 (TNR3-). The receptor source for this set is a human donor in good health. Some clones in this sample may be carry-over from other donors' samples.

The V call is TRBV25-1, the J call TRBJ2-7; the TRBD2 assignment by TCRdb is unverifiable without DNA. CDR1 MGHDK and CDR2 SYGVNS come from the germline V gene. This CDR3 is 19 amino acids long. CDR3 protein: CASSDPRAPGTAGDYEQYF.

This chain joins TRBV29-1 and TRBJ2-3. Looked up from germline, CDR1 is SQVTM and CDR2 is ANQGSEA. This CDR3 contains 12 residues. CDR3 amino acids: CSERNYRDTQYF.

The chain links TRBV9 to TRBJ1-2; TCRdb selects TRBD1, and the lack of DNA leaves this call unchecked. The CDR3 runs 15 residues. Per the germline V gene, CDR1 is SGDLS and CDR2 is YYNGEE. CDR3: CASSPTGTANYGYTF.

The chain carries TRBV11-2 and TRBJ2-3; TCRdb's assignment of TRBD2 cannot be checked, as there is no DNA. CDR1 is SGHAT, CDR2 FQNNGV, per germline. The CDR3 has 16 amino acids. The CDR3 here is CASTGYSSGETDTQYF.

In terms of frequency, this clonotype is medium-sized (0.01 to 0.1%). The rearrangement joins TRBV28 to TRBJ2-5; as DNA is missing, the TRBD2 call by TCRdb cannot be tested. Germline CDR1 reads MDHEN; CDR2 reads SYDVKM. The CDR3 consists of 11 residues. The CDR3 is CASSGLETQYF.

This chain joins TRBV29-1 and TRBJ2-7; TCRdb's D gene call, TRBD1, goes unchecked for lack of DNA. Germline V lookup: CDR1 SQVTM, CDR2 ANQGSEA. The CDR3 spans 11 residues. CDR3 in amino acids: CSVRRGYEQYF.

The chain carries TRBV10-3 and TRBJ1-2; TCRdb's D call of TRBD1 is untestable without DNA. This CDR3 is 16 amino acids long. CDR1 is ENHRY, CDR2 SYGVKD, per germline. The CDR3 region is CAISESNQGATNGYTF.

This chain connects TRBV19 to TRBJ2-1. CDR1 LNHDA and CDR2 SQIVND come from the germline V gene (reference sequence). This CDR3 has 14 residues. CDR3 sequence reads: CASSLASSYNEQFF.

This CDR3 reads CSVVSSNYGYTF. The rearrangement links TRBV29-1 to TRBJ1-2. The length of the CDR3 is 12 residues. The germline V gene encodes CDR1 SQVTM and CDR2 ANQGSEA.